The 8 T cell receptor beta chains in this list originate from one sample, sequenced in a study of technical replicates of blood from four donors. The table came from immunoSEQ multiplex PCR; TCRdb's copy has only in-frame clones and leaves some out. The repertoire holds about 76,000 clones, with approximately 94% as singletons. The sample consisted of T cells isolated from PBMCs. The source of these receptors is a human donor in good health.

The chain joins TRBV10-3 to TRBJ2-7; TRBD2 matches 9 bases. The CDR3 has 14 residues. Germline-derived CDR1 and CDR2 are ENHRY and SYGVKD. The trim removed 6 bases at V and 5 bases at J, leaving 8 bases unmatched. In nucleotides, the CDR3 is TGTGCCATCAGCTTAGCGGGAGCTGCCGACGAGCAGTACTTC. Amino acid sequence: CAISLAGAADEQYF.

The chain couples TRBV5-6 to TRBJ2-3; 7 nucleotides agree with TRBD2. Germline V gene lookup returns CDR1 SGHDT and CDR2 YYEEEE. V lost 0 bases to trimming and J lost 1 base; unmatched junction nucleotides: 11. This CDR3 is built from 18 residues. This CDR3 reads CASSLGGPGGAGTDTQYF. In DNA form, the CDR3 reads TGTGCCAGCAGCTTGGGTGGTCCGGGAGGAGCCGGCACAGATACGCAGTATTTT.

This clone has just a few counts. This rearrangement joins TRBV23-1 to TRBJ1-2; D uncertain. TRBV23-1 is known as an ORF, though its function is uncertain. The CDR3 sequence is 13 residues long. V lost 3 bases to trimming and J lost 8 bases, with 13 bases between them. CDR3 sequence: CASSHRSGKGYTF. CDR3 bases: TGCGCCAGCAGTCATCGGTCAGGAAAAGGCTACACCTTC.

The chain couples TRBV30 to TRBJ1-5, with 7 positions matching TRBD1. CDR1 is GTSNPN, CDR2 SVGIG, per germline (reference sequence). J was trimmed by 2 bases and V by 2 bases; bases with no gene match: 6. There are 15 residues in the CDR3. The CDR3 here is CAWSPGGTGNQPQHF. The CDR3 bases are TGTGCCTGGAGTCCAGGGGGGACAGGCAATCAGCCCCAGCATTTT.

The chain joins TRBV11-2 to TRBJ2-3; 12 bases agree with TRBD2. From germline, CDR1 is SGHAT and CDR2 FQNNGV. Trimming took 4 bases from V and 4 from J; bases not matched to a gene: 9. The CDR3 is 17 residues long. The CDR3 reads CASSSWTSGNFPDTQYF. The CDR3 DNA follows: TGTGCCAGCAGCTCCTGGACTAGCGGGAATTTTCCAGATACGCAGTATTTT.

The chain uses TRBV27 and TRBJ1-2; no reliable D call. This CDR3 contains 12 residues. Germline-derived CDR1 and CDR2 are MNHEY and SMNVEV (reference sequence). Trimming cost V 5 bases and J 8 bases, with 12 bases left between them. The CDR3 sequence is CASSTAGQGYTF. CDR3 bases: TGTGCCAGCAGTACAGCGGGCCAAGGCTACACCTTC.

This clone was recorded only once. The chain couples TRBV28 to TRBJ2-7; a weak D match, TRBD2 (6 bases). Germline CDR1 MDHEN, CDR2 SYDVKM. Trimming left V 7 bases short and J 2 bases short, with 9 bases between. The CDR3 spans 12 residues. Written as DNA, the CDR3 is TGTGCCAGCAAGGAGGGGACCTACGAGCAGTACTTC. The encoded protein is CASKEGTYEQYF.

The chain carries TRBV30 and TRBJ1-5; D is ambiguous. Germline loops: CDR1 GTSNPN, CDR2 SVGIG (reference sequence). V lost 2 bases to trimming and J lost 5 bases, with 19 bases between them. This CDR3 spans 16 amino acids. CDR3 DNA: TGTGCCTGGAGTTCTTCACCGGGATACATTTATCAGCCCCAGCATTTT. It encodes CAWSSSPGYIYQPQHF.